This T cell receptor (beta chain) was identified in a study of blood T cell repertoires in COVID-19. Those who participated ranged in age from 18 to 89 years and resided in around 22 US areas. Two negative PCRs, clearance, or symptom resolution characterized the recovered Cohort 3 donors. Germline CDR1 reads SGHVS; CDR2 reads FQNEAQ. Trimming cost V 5 bases and J 4 bases, with 6 bases left between them. The CDR3 runs to 12 residues. Clones were read by immunoSEQ multiplex PCR, and TCRdb kept only the in-frame ones, dropping some. The sample consists of 200,000 to 250,000 clones, 70% to 85% of them appearing once.

This chain uses TRBV7-8 with TRBJ1-3; D not certain. This sequence originates from a woman in her fifties or sixties who had recovered from COVID-19. Material: PBMCs or T cells enriched from blood (not recorded which). The CDR3: CASSLPGNTIYF. The CDR3 nucleotides are TGTGCCAGCAGCCTCCCGGGAAACACCATATATTTT.